The following is a T cell receptor beta chain sequence with its context. The entry originates in a study of beta chain features in type 1 diabetes. What was sequenced were expressed TCRB transcripts, since all of the isolated RNA had been reverse transcribed. Data came from immunoSEQ multiplex PCR; TCRdb stores just in-frame clones and leaves some out. There are around 450,000 clones in the sample; roughly an eighth occur only once, and roughly 0.046% lies in the top ten. This CDR3 contains 15 residues. Trimming cost V 4 bases and J 5 bases, with 18 bases left between them. Looked up from germline, CDR1 is SGDLS and CDR2 is YYNGEE.

This receptor was obtained from a woman between 18 and 30 years old in good health. The sequenced sample consisted of naive CD4+ T cells from blood. The chain has TRBV9 and TRBJ2-5, with TRBD2 as a possible D gene (6 bases). CDR3 nucleotides: TGTGCCAGCAGCTCGTCCGCTAGCGAGTTGGAGACCCAGTACTTC. Translated: CASSSSASELETQYF.